This T cell receptor (beta chain) was documented in a study of cytotoxic CD8 clonotypes in ibrutinib-treated CLL. For the study at large: Responses comprised about 25 partial and 2 complete; at median around 70 months, around 14 remained remitted and around twelve progressed. When averaged across all of the samples, the counts came to some 250,000 productive templates and some 93,000 productive rearrangements.

Trimming shortened V by 3 bases and J by 0 bases, and 14 bases separated the two germline ends. This CDR3 spans 16 amino acids. Per germline, CDR1 LNHDA and CDR2 SQIVND (reference sequence). The authors obtained approximately 2 micrograms of genomic DNA from cryopreserved PBMCs for TCR beta libraries. Clones were sequenced by immunoSEQ multiplex PCR, and TCRdb holds only the in-frame ones, with some missing. The data contain 150,000 to 200,000 clones, about 88% of them seen just once; the ten biggest clones take up 3%. On this clone itself: Its antigen is as yet unknown.

Findings and caveats of the study: Clonality went higher at ibrutinib response and then dropped back toward baseline at progression.

Source: PBMCs, taken at disease progression, from a patient treated with ibrutinib. This TCR derives from a human donor with chronic lymphocytic leukemia. The chain links TRBV19 to TRBJ1-2; the D gene is possibly TRBD1 (6 bases). CDR3 nucleotide sequence: TGTGCCAGTAGTATTTCCTCCCGGACAGCTAACTATGGCTACACCTTC. The encoded protein is CASSISSRTANYGYTF.